A selection of T cell receptor beta chains follows, all from one sample in a study of vaccination and CD4 T cells after COVID-19. Antigen specificity for these receptors is unknown. TCRdb analysed the PCR reads with MiXCR anew, one entry per CDR3 protein. The sample has over 6,500 distinct CDR3 sequences; approximately 23% are singletons. The sample here was CD4+ T cells from blood, cultured in vitro, taken after SARS-CoV-2 vaccination. Receptor source: a human donor who had recovered from COVID-19. Each CDR3 is given with its conserved first and last residue. The D gene is left open where the match is weak. Not every row has a clone size; where given, it reads once, few, many or a size class.

few TRBJ2-5 TRBV4-1 . TGCGCCAGCAGCCCCGGACAGACTAAACAAGAGACCCAGTACTTC CASSPGQTKQETQYF
. TRBJ2-1 TRBV20-1 TRBD2 TGCAGTGCTAGAGAACTAGCGGGAACCTACAATGAGCAGTTCTTC CSARELAGTYNEQFF
. TRBJ2-7 TRBV28 TRBD1 TGTGCCAGCAGTTATTTATCTGGGACAGGGGGCGCCGAGCGGTACTTC CASSYLSGTGGAERYF
once TRBJ2-7 TRBV25-1 TRBD2 TGTGCCAGCAGTTCGTCCGTAGCGGGAGGGCCCGGGACTGACGAGCAGTACTTC CASSSSVAGGPGTDEQYF
medium-sized TRBJ2-3 TRBV15 . TGTGCCACCAGCAGAGCCAGGGCAACAGATACGCAGTATTTT CATSRARATDTQYF
. TRBJ1-6 TRBV6-5 . TGTGCCAGCAGTTATGGAAGTTCTCAGAATTCACCCCTCCACTTT CASSYGSSQNSPLHF
few TRBJ2-1 TRBV7-9 TRBD1 TGTGCCAGCAAGGCAGGGGGCGCCTACAATGAGCAGTTCTTC CASKAGGAYNEQFF
few TRBJ1-1 TRBV20-1 TRBD1 TGCAGTGCCGAAACGGGACAGTATTACACTGAAGCTTTCTTT CSAETGQYYTEAFF
medium-sized TRBJ2-3 TRBV20-1 TRBD2 TGCAGTGCTAGGGGTATGCTAGCGGGGGGCACAGATACGCAGTATTTT CSARGMLAGGTDTQYF
. TRBJ2-5 TRBV5-1 TRBD2 TGCGCCAGCAGAAAAAGCGCGGGAGGGTTTGTGGAGACCCAGTACTTC CASRKSAGGFVETQYF
. TRBJ2-7 TRBV5-4 TRBD2 TGTGCCACCCAACTAGCGGGGGCCTACGAGCAGTACTTC CATQLAGAYEQYF
. TRBJ2-7 TRBV19 . TGTGCCAGTAGTATAGACTACCAGGTGCAGTACTTC CASSIDYQVQYF
medium-sized TRBJ1-5 TRBV7-2 . TGTGCCAGCAGCTTAGGGCTCGGCAGGGTTAGCAATCAGCCCCAGCATTTT CASSLGLGRVSNQPQHF
once TRBJ1-1 TRBV5-1 . TGCGCCAGCAGCGAACTGGGGAACACTGAAGCTTTCTTT CASSELGNTEAFF
few TRBJ1-2 TRBV18 . TGTGCCAGCTCACCACCACAGACAGTAGCTAACTATGGCTACACCTTC CASSPPQTVANYGYTF
once TRBJ2-1 TRBV25-1 TRBD2 TGTGCCAGCACCCGGGGGGGGGGGCGGCGTGAGCAGTTCTTC CASTRGGGRREQFF
few TRBJ2-7 TRBV6-2/TRBV6-3 TRBD2 TGTGCCAGTAAGGTAGCGGGAGGATACGAGCAGTACTTC CASKVAGGYEQYF
. TRBJ2-5 TRBV4-3 . TGCGCCAGCAGCAAAAAGGGGGGGGGGATCGAAGAGACCCAGTACTTC CASSKKGGGIEETQYF
. TRBJ2-2 TRBV18 . TGTGCCAGCTCATTCACCCGATCGGGGGCCACCGGGGAGCTGTTTTTT CASSFTRSGATGELFF
few TRBJ1-5 TRBV7-8 . TGTGCCAGCAGCTTAAGAAGGGGCCCATATAGCAATCAGCCCCAGCATTTT CASSLRRGPYSNQPQHF
medium-sized TRBJ2-7 TRBV7-9 . TGTGCCAGCAGCTCCGAGCCACACTACGAGCAGTACTTC CASSSEPHYEQYF
medium-sized TRBJ1-6 TRBV6-1 . TGTGCCAGCAGCGAGGACAGCAATTCACCCCTCCACTTT CASSEDSNSPLHF
medium-sized TRBJ1-6 TRBV20-1 TRBD1 TGCAGTGCTAGACTGGAGGGGGCGGCCCTCCACTTT CSARLEGAALHF
. TRBJ2-1 TRBV5-5 . TGTGCCAGCAGCTTACGTGGTGTAAACACCTACAATGAGCAGTTCTTC CASSLRGVNTYNEQFF
. TRBJ2-1 TRBV28 TRBD2 TGTGCCAGCGCTTCTAGCGGGGGAGAGACACACGATGAGCAGTTCTTC CASASSGGETHDEQFF
. TRBJ1-1 TRBV5-6 . TGTGCCAGCAGCGGAATGTTGAGAGCTGAAGCTTTCTTT CASSGMLRAEAFF
. TRBJ1-2 TRBV21-1 . TGTGCCAGCAGCAAATCAAGGACAGGGGGACCTAACTATGGCTACACCTTC CASSKSRTGGPNYGYTF
medium-sized TRBJ1-2 TRBV20-1 . TGCAGTGCTAGAGATCAAGGCAGGGAAAGGTTTAACTATGGCTACACCTTC CSARDQGRERFNYGYTF
few TRBJ1-5 TRBV6-1 . TGTGCCAGCAGTGTCGGACAGTTCAGCAATCAGCCCCAGCATTTT CASSVGQFSNQPQHF
medium-sized TRBJ2-5 TRBV20-1 . TGCAGTGCTAGAGATTGGTCGGGAGTAGATGAGACCCAGTACTTC CSARDWSGVDETQYF
medium-sized TRBJ2-5 TRBV6-5 . TGTGCCAGCAGTTACTCGAGCGGGTCGAGTGGAGAGACCCAGTACTTC CASSYSSGSSGETQYF
few TRBJ2-7 TRBV6-5 . TGTGCCAGCAGTTACTCCACGCAGGTCGCAAGATTC CASSYSTQVARF
. TRBJ2-7 TRBV19 . TGTGCCAGTAGTATAGGTGGGGACGGCCACTACGAGCAGTACTTC CASSIGGDGHYEQYF
. TRBJ2-1 TRBV6-4 . TGTGCCAGCAGCGTCGGGACGGACAAATACAATGAGCAGTTCTTC CASSVGTDKYNEQFF
medium-sized TRBJ2-3 TRBV7-2 . TGTGCCAGCAGCTCCTACACAGATACGCAGTATTTT CASSSYTDTQYF
. TRBJ1-4 TRBV7-2 . TGTGCCAGCAGCAAGGGGGGACGTGGGGAAAAACTGTTTTTT CASSKGGRGEKLFF
few TRBJ1-2 TRBV20-1 . TGCAGTGCTTCCGGATTCTCCGCCTATGGCTACACCTTC CSASGFSAYGYTF
. TRBJ2-1 TRBV7-3 . TGTGCCAGCAGCCCCAACTGGGGGGGCGGGCGCCATGAGCAGTTCTTC CASSPNWGGGRHEQFF
. TRBJ1-2 TRBV4-2 . TGTGCCAGCAGCCAAGGACAGGATGGCTACACCTTC CASSQGQDGYTF
few TRBJ1-2 TRBV29-1 . TGCAGCGTTGACAGGAATAACTATGGCTACACCTTC CSVDRNNYGYTF
medium-sized TRBJ2-7 TRBV7-8 TRBD1 TGTGCCAGCAGCGCCCACAGGGGGCGGGTAGGCGAGCAGTACTTC CASSAHRGRVGEQYF
medium-sized TRBJ2-5 TRBV7-2 TRBD2 TGTGCCAGCAGCTCCAAGAGCGGGAGGGGGGGAGAGACCCAGTACTTC CASSSKSGRGGETQYF
few TRBJ2-3 TRBV7-9 . TGTGCCAGCAGCTCAGCTCTTGAAGTAGATACGCAGTATTTT CASSSALEVDTQYF
medium-sized TRBJ2-6 TRBV27 . TGTGCCAGCAGTCCGGCGACCGGAACTGGGGCCAACGTCCTGACTTTC CASSPATGTGANVLTF
few TRBJ2-5 TRBV19 . TGTGCCAGCAGCAAAGGACGAACAGGGGAGACCCAGTACTTC CASSKGRTGETQYF
few TRBJ2-1 TRBV20-1 TRBD1 TGCAGTGCTTTGAGCCCAAGGGACAGGATATACAATGAGCAGTTCTTC CSALSPRDRIYNEQFF
few TRBJ2-3 TRBV28 . TGTGCCTGGCGAGGGGGGGGCACAGATACGCAGTATTTT CAWRGGGTDTQYF
. TRBJ2-1 TRBV7-3 . TGTGCCAGCAGCGCGACCGGGACAAGCAATGAGCAGTTCTTC CASSATGTSNEQFF
few TRBJ1-5 TRBV6-1 . TGTGCCAGCAGTATAGCAGGGGCGAGCAATCAGCCCCAGCATTTT CASSIAGASNQPQHF
few TRBJ1-1 TRBV28 . TGTGCCAGCATTGGGGAAGTTTCTAGCGAAGCTTTCTTT CASIGEVSSEAFF
. TRBJ2-6 TRBV19 . TGTGCCAGTAGTATAGTAAGGGGTTCCGGGGCCAACGTCCTGACTTTC CASSIVRGSGANVLTF